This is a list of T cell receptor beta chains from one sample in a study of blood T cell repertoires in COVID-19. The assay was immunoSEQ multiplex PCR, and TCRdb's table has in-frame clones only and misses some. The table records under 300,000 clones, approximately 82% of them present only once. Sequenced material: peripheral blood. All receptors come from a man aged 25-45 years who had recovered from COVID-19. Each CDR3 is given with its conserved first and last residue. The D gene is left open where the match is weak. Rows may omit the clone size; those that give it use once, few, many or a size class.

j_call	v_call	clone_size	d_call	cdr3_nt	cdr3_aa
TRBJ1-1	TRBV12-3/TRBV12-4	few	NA	TGTGCCAGCAGTGGGAGGGCTCCCGAAGCTTTCTTT	CASSGRAPEAFF
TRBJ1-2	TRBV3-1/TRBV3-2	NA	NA	TGTGCCAGCAGCCAAGATCCTAAAGAAAGCTATGGCTACACCTTC	CASSQDPKESYGYTF
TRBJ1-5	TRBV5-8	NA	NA	TGTGCCAGCAGCTTGGTGGGAGGGAGCGAGGGTAATCAGCCCCAGCATTTT	CASSLVGGSEGNQPQHF
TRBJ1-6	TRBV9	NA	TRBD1	TGTGCCAGCAGCGACCGGGACAGGGAGGGTGGGCTCCACTTT	CASSDRDREGGLHF
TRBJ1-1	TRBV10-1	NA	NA	TGCGCCAGCAGTGAATACGGGGAGAAAGCTTTCTTT	CASSEYGEKAFF
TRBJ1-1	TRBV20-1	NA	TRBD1	TGCAGTGCTAGTTTACCTACAGGGGCGAACACTGAAGCTTTCTTT	CSASLPTGANTEAFF
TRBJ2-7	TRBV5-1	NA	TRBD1	TGCGCCAGCAGCCCGGGACAGGGGTTCTACGAGCAGTACTTC	CASSPGQGFYEQYF
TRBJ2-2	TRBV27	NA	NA	TGTGCCAGCAGTTCGCTGGGGGGTATGGACACCGGGGAGCTGTTTTTT	CASSSLGGMDTGELFF
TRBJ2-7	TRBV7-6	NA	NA	TGTGCCAGCAGCCCGTTTGCAGAACCCTACGAGCAGTACTTC	CASSPFAEPYEQYF
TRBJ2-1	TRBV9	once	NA	TGTGCCAGCAGCGTAGGGACAGACTCTTTGGATGAGCAGTTCTTC	CASSVGTDSLDEQFF
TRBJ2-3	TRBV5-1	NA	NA	TGCGCCAGCAGCGAGGGCGGCTTACCTAGCACAGATACGCAGTATTTT	CASSEGGLPSTDTQYF
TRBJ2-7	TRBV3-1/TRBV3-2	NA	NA	TGTGCCAGCAGCCGGGATAGGGGCTCCTACGAGCAGTACTTC	CASSRDRGSYEQYF
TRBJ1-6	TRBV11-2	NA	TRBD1	TGTGCCACCTCACCGGGACAGGAATTCTCGTATAATTCACCCCTCCACTTT	CATSPGQEFSYNSPLHF
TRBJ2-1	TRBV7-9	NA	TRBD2	TGTGCCAGCAGCTTAGAGGGCGGGGGGGCCGCTGAGCAGTTCTTC	CASSLEGGGAAEQFF
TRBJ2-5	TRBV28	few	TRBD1	TGTGCCAGCAGTGGGGACAGACAAGAGACCCAGTACTTC	CASSGDRQETQYF
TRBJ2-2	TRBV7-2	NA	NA	TGTGCCAGCAGCCCCCTTTCCGGCACCGGGGAGCTGTTTTTT	CASSPLSGTGELFF
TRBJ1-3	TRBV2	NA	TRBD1	TGTGCCAGCAGGCAGGGGGCTTTCGGAAACACCATATATTTT	CASRQGAFGNTIYF
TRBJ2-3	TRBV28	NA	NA	TGTGCCAGCAAGGCGGAGGGGCACACAGATACGCAGTATTTT	CASKAEGHTDTQYF
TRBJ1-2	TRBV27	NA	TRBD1	TGTGCCAGCAGTTTAAGGGCGGGACAGGGTTCTCATGGCTACACCTTC	CASSLRAGQGSHGYTF
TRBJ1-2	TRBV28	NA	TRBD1	TGTGCCAGCAGTCTTGGGACAGGGAGGGACTATGGCTACACCTTC	CASSLGTGRDYGYTF
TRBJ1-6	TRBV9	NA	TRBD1	TGTGCCAGCAGCGTAGGCGACAGGGGGAGGGCACCCCTCCACTTT	CASSVGDRGRAPLHF
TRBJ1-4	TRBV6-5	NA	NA	TGTGCCAGCACCTGGGGGGGGTATTTGGAAGAAAAACTGTTTTTT	CASTWGGYLEEKLFF
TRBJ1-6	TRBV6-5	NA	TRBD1	TGTGCCAGCAGTCAGGACAGGGCCGGTTCACCCCTCCACTTT	CASSQDRAGSPLHF
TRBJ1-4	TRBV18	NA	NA	TGTGCCAGCTCTCTAAGCGGTTGGGATGTCAGAACTAATGAAAAACTGTTTTTT	CASSLSGWDVRTNEKLFF
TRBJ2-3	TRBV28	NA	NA	TGTGCCAGCAGTCCCCAAAGCGCTGGAACTGCTACGCAGTATTTT	CASSPQSAGTATQYF
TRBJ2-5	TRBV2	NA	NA	TGTGCCAGCAGTGAGAGGCTAGCGCGGGCGGAGACCCAGTACTTC	CASSERLARAETQYF
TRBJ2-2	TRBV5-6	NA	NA	TGTGCCAGCACCGGAGGGGGCAGGGTCCCCGGGGAGCTGTTTTTT	CASTGGGRVPGELFF
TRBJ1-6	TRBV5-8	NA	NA	TGTGCCAGCAGGGGGGGGGCCTGGGAATGGGCACCCCTCCACTTT	CASRGGAWEWAPLHF